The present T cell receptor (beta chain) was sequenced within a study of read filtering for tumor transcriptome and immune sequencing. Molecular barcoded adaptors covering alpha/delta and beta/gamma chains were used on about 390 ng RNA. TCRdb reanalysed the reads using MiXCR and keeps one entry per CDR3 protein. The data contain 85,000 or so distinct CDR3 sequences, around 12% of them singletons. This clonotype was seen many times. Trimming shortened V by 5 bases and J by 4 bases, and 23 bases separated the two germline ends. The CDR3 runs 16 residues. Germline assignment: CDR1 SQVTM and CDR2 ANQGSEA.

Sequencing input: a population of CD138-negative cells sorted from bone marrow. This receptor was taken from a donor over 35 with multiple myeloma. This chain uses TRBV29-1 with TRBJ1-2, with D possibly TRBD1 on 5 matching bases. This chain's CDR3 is CSVNWVVGTLFYGYTF. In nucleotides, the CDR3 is TGCAGCGTTAATTGGGTGGTAGGGACCTTATTCTATGGCTACACCTTC.